These T cell receptor beta chains were read from a single sample in a study of CDR3 diversity in severe acne. TCRdb recomputed calls from the PCR reads with MiXCR, one row per CDR3 protein. Among some 90,000 distinct CDR3 sequences listed, approximately 52% were seen once. Sequencing input: blood. Source of these receptors: a male donor in good health, serving as a control. Both conserved end residues are part of each CDR3. Fields, in order: CDR3 DNA, CDR3 protein, V gene, J gene, D gene, clone size. The D gene is left open where the match is weak. Only part of the rows carry a size: once, few, many, or a class if the clone is expanded.

CDR3 DNA: TGTGCCAGCAGCCGCCTCGGACAGATGCAAGGACATGGCTACGCCTTC; CDR3 protein: CASSRLGQMQGHGYAF; V gene: TRBV11-2; J gene: TRBJ1-2; D gene: NA; clone size: NA
CDR3 DNA: TGCGCCAGTTCCGGGACCCGAGTGGATGGCTACACCTTC; CDR3 protein: CASSGTRVDGYTF; V gene: TRBV5-1; J gene: TRBJ1-2; D gene: NA; clone size: NA
CDR3 DNA: TGTGCCACCAGCAGAGGTGGACTAGCTGATGAGCAGTTCTTC; CDR3 protein: CATSRGGLADEQFF; V gene: TRBV15; J gene: TRBJ2-1; D gene: TRBD2; clone size: NA
CDR3 DNA: TGCAGTGCTACAGGAGGAACAAACTATGGCTACACCTTC; CDR3 protein: CSATGGTNYGYTF; V gene: TRBV20-1; J gene: TRBJ1-2; D gene: NA; clone size: many
CDR3 DNA: TGTGCCAGCAGCGCCAGCAGTTTGGGATACAGGGGTGGACTCTACGAGCAGTTCTTC; CDR3 protein: CASSASSLGYRGGLYEQFF; V gene: TRBV7-9; J gene: TRBJ2-1; D gene: TRBD1; clone size: NA
CDR3 DNA: TGTGCCAGCAGCTTAGAACAGTTAGCTAACTATGGCTACACCTTC; CDR3 protein: CASSLEQLANYGYTF; V gene: TRBV7-2; J gene: TRBJ1-2; D gene: NA; clone size: NA
CDR3 DNA: TGTGCCAGCAGTCCGAATAATTCACCCCTCCACTTT; CDR3 protein: CASSPNNSPLHF; V gene: TRBV6-5; J gene: TRBJ1-6; D gene: NA; clone size: many
CDR3 DNA: TGTGCCACCGCACGGGACAACACAGATACGCAGTATTTT; CDR3 protein: CATARDNTDTQYF; V gene: TRBV24-1; J gene: TRBJ2-3; D gene: NA; clone size: NA
CDR3 DNA: TGTGCCAGTAGTCTCCGGGACCATTTCTACGAGCAGTACTTC; CDR3 protein: CASSLRDHFYEQYF; V gene: TRBV19; J gene: TRBJ2-7; D gene: NA; clone size: few
CDR3 DNA: TGTGCCAGCAGCCGACAGGGGGTACGCAATCAGCCCCAGCATTTT; CDR3 protein: CASSRQGVRNQPQHF; V gene: TRBV6-5; J gene: TRBJ1-5; D gene: TRBD1; clone size: many
CDR3 DNA: TGTGCCAGCAGCTCCGGGACAGGGATTCCTGGGGCCAACGTCCTGACTTTC; CDR3 protein: CASSSGTGIPGANVLTF; V gene: TRBV7-9; J gene: TRBJ2-6; D gene: TRBD1; clone size: few
CDR3 DNA: TGTGCCAGACTAACGACTAGCGGGAGTTCGGATGAGCAGTTCTTC; CDR3 protein: CARLTTSGSSDEQFF; V gene: TRBV6-5; J gene: TRBJ2-1; D gene: TRBD2; clone size: NA
CDR3 DNA: TGCAGTGCTAGTCCAGCGGGAGCTATCTACGAGCAGTACTTC; CDR3 protein: CSASPAGAIYEQYF; V gene: TRBV20-1; J gene: TRBJ2-7; D gene: TRBD2; clone size: NA
CDR3 DNA: TGTGCCAGCAGTGACGGGACTAGCGGGAAATTGGATGAGCAGTTCTTC; CDR3 protein: CASSDGTSGKLDEQFF; V gene: TRBV6-4; J gene: TRBJ2-1; D gene: TRBD2; clone size: few
CDR3 DNA: TGTGCCAGCAGCTACACTGGGCGGAACTATGGCTACACCTTC; CDR3 protein: CASSYTGRNYGYTF; V gene: TRBV6-5; J gene: TRBJ1-2; D gene: NA; clone size: many
CDR3 DNA: TGTGCCACCAACCATCTTGTGGGGGGTAGCACTGAAGCTTTCTTT; CDR3 protein: CATNHLVGGSTEAFF; V gene: TRBV15; J gene: TRBJ1-1; D gene: NA; clone size: NA
CDR3 DNA: TGTGCCAGTAGTATGGACAGCCAAGAGACCCAGTACTTC; CDR3 protein: CASSMDSQETQYF; V gene: TRBV19; J gene: TRBJ2-5; D gene: NA; clone size: few
CDR3 DNA: TGTGCCAGCAGCTTAATGGGTATGGGGAGATACGAGCAGTACTTC; CDR3 protein: CASSLMGMGRYEQYF; V gene: TRBV7-9; J gene: TRBJ2-7; D gene: NA; clone size: NA
CDR3 DNA: TGTGCCAGCAGTGGGGACAGGGATCCGTCCTATGGCTACACCTTC; CDR3 protein: CASSGDRDPSYGYTF; V gene: TRBV2; J gene: TRBJ1-2; D gene: TRBD1; clone size: many
CDR3 DNA: TGTGCCAGCAGCCAAGGTTATTTGAGGAGCGGGAGGGCGGGCACAGATACGCAGTATTTT; CDR3 protein: CASSQGYLRSGRAGTDTQYF; V gene: TRBV7-3; J gene: TRBJ2-3; D gene: TRBD2; clone size: NA
CDR3 DNA: TGTGCCAGCAGTGTCTCAACGGACGAGCAGTACTTC; CDR3 protein: CASSVSTDEQYF; V gene: TRBV28; J gene: TRBJ2-7; D gene: NA; clone size: NA
CDR3 DNA: TGTGCCAGCAGTCTACCAACAGATTACCTCTATGGCTACACCTTC; CDR3 protein: CASSLPTDYLYGYTF; V gene: TRBV28; J gene: TRBJ1-2; D gene: NA; clone size: NA
CDR3 DNA: TGTGCCAGCAGCTTGACAGACTTGAACACTGAAGCTTTCTTT; CDR3 protein: CASSLTDLNTEAFF; V gene: TRBV7-9; J gene: TRBJ1-1; D gene: NA; clone size: NA
CDR3 DNA: TGTGCCAGCGGAATGGGGAGCAATCAGCCCCAGCATTTT; CDR3 protein: CASGMGSNQPQHF; V gene: TRBV6-5; J gene: TRBJ1-5; D gene: NA; clone size: many
CDR3 DNA: TGCAGTGCTAGAGATCCCCTAGCGGGACTCCGCTACGAGCAGTACTTC; CDR3 protein: CSARDPLAGLRYEQYF; V gene: TRBV20-1; J gene: TRBJ2-7; D gene: TRBD2; clone size: NA
CDR3 DNA: TGTGCCATCAGTGATCGGAATCAGCCCCAGCATTTT; CDR3 protein: CAISDRNQPQHF; V gene: TRBV10-3; J gene: TRBJ1-5; D gene: NA; clone size: many
CDR3 DNA: TGTGCCAGTGGACAGGGCCGAGAGCCCCAGTACTTC; CDR3 protein: CASGQGREPQYF; V gene: TRBV19; J gene: TRBJ2-5; D gene: TRBD1; clone size: NA
CDR3 DNA: TGCGCCAGCAGTGAGTTGCAAGGGCCCTATAGCAATCAGCCCCAGCATTTT; CDR3 protein: CASSELQGPYSNQPQHF; V gene: TRBV10-2; J gene: TRBJ1-5; D gene: NA; clone size: NA
CDR3 DNA: TGTGCCAGCAGCCCCGGGACAGGGGCGACCATTCTCTACGAGCAGTACTTC; CDR3 protein: CASSPGTGATILYEQYF; V gene: TRBV7-2; J gene: TRBJ2-7; D gene: TRBD1; clone size: NA
CDR3 DNA: TGTGCCAGCAGCTTTAGGGGTAGCTCCTACGAGCAGTACTTC; CDR3 protein: CASSFRGSSYEQYF; V gene: TRBV5-5; J gene: TRBJ2-7; D gene: NA; clone size: many
CDR3 DNA: TGCAGTGACGCGACAGGGCCCCTACCGATGGCCGGGGAGCTGTTTTTT; CDR3 protein: CSDATGPLPMAGELFF; V gene: TRBV20-1; J gene: TRBJ2-2; D gene: TRBD1; clone size: many
CDR3 DNA: TGCAGCGTTGAAGGGACTAGCGGGAGCTCCTACGAGCAGTACTTC; CDR3 protein: CSVEGTSGSSYEQYF; V gene: TRBV29-1; J gene: TRBJ2-7; D gene: TRBD2; clone size: NA
CDR3 DNA: TGCGCCGGGTCGGGACAGGGGGGATACAATGAGCAGTTCTTC; CDR3 protein: CAGSGQGGYNEQFF; V gene: TRBV10-1; J gene: TRBJ2-1; D gene: TRBD1; clone size: NA
CDR3 DNA: TGCAGTGCTAGAGCAGGGGGCAACTCCTACGAGCAGTACTTC; CDR3 protein: CSARAGGNSYEQYF; V gene: TRBV20-1; J gene: TRBJ2-7; D gene: TRBD1; clone size: few
CDR3 DNA: TGTGCCAGCAGCGTAGCGCGGACAGCTCCTAACTATGGCTACACCTTC; CDR3 protein: CASSVARTAPNYGYTF; V gene: TRBV9; J gene: TRBJ1-2; D gene: NA; clone size: NA
CDR3 DNA: TGCAGTGCTAGATCCGGCGCGGGGGCCAACGTCCTGACTTTC; CDR3 protein: CSARSGAGANVLTF; V gene: TRBV20-1; J gene: TRBJ2-6; D gene: NA; clone size: many
CDR3 DNA: TGTGCCAGCAGCCCCCGGGACCGTGACAATGAGCAGTTCTTC; CDR3 protein: CASSPRDRDNEQFF; V gene: TRBV28; J gene: TRBJ2-1; D gene: NA; clone size: many
CDR3 DNA: TGTGCCAGCAGTTCATCGATCAGGGGGACTGAAGCTTTCTTT; CDR3 protein: CASSSSIRGTEAFF; V gene: TRBV6-5; J gene: TRBJ1-1; D gene: TRBD1; clone size: NA
CDR3 DNA: TGTGCCAGCAAGCTGACAGGGAACAATGAGCAGTTCTTC; CDR3 protein: CASKLTGNNEQFF; V gene: TRBV2; J gene: TRBJ2-1; D gene: TRBD1; clone size: NA
CDR3 DNA: TGCAGCGTTGAAGAAGGGCTGACGCCATGGACCCAGTACTTC; CDR3 protein: CSVEEGLTPWTQYF; V gene: TRBV29-1; J gene: TRBJ2-5; D gene: NA; clone size: many
CDR3 DNA: TGTGCCACCAGTGATAACCTTATCCCGTTGCCCCAGCATTTT; CDR3 protein: CATSDNLIPLPQHF; V gene: TRBV24-1; J gene: TRBJ1-5; D gene: NA; clone size: few